This TCR beta chain was documented in a study of blood T cell repertoires in COVID-19. The wider study: There were acute and convalescent COVID-19 samples, and they came from the United States, Italy and Spain. T cells, B-cell-depleted T cells, or PBMCs provided the cDNA or gDNA that served as material.

Study processing details: Amplification of reference gene primers was used by the study to estimate nucleated cell counts. The table came from immunoSEQ multiplex PCR; TCRdb's copy has only in-frame clones and leaves some out. That table is the source of V, J and clone size, and D and trimming were worked out from the DNA. The repertoire holds about 90,000 clones, 80% to 90% seen once, with roughly 2.5% in the top ten. Seattle patients were enrolled during active infection and followed longitudinally. What was sequenced was peripheral blood. This clonotype originated in a man aged 50-60 years with COVID-19, enrolled during active disease.

The CDR3 sequence is CASTGQGANGYTF. CDR3 sequence (DNA): TGTGCCAGCACGGGACAGGGGGCGAACGGCTACACCTTC. This chain links TRBV12-3 or TRBV12-4 with TRBJ1-2; 12 bases are a match to TRBD1. This CDR3 contains 13 residues. V dropped 7 bases and J dropped 8; count of bases not matched to a gene: 5.